These 5 T cell receptor beta chains were sequenced from one sample in a study of T cell responses to AZD1222 COVID-19 vaccine. Sequencing used immunoSEQ multiplex PCR; TCRdb keeps in-frame clones, though not all of them. Among around 110,000 clones, around 90% were seen once, and the ten largest hold 8%. The sequenced sample was peripheral blood, obtained 28 days after the second AZD1222 dose. These receptors were taken from an adult who received the AZD1222 COVID-19 vaccine.

J is TRBJ2-2 and V is TRBV4-1; TRBD2 matches at 12 bases. J gave up 3 bases and V 3 bases, and 5 bases lay outside the gene matches. The CDR3 runs 17 residues. Germline V lookup: CDR1 MGHRA, CDR2 YSYEKL. The DNA of the CDR3 is TGCGCCAGCAGCCAGACTAGCGGGGGCCTCCACACCGGGGAGCTGTTTTTT. Translating it yields CASSQTSGGLHTGELFF.

J is TRBJ2-2 and V is TRBV6-2 or TRBV6-3, with a possible D match to TRBD2 (6 bases). Trimming cost V 6 bases and J 3 bases, with 14 bases left between them. The CDR3 loop spans 15 amino acids. Germline CDR1 reads MNHEY; CDR2 reads SVGEGT. The CDR3 is CASRPLAGYTGELFF. The CDR3 region has the DNA TGTGCCAGCAGACCTCTGGCGGGGTACACCGGGGAGCTGTTTTTT.

V and J are TRBV27 and TRBJ1-3, with TRBD1 matching over 7 bases. V shed 2 bases and J 3 bases; nucleotides not matched to a gene: 1. The CDR3 runs 14 residues. Germline V lookup: CDR1 MNHEY, CDR2 SMNVEV (reference sequence). Here the CDR3 reads CASSLNRGGNTIYF. The CDR3 nucleotides are TGTGCCAGCAGTTTAAACAGGGGTGGAAACACCATATATTTT.

The chain uses TRBV3-1 (or the pseudogene TRBV3-2) and TRBJ1-6; D is uncertain. V lost 4 bases to trimming and J lost 15 bases, with 10 bases between them. The CDR3 runs 11 residues. Germline V CDR1 and CDR2: LGHDT, YNNKEL (reference sequence). This chain's CDR3 is CASSRGGGLHF. The CDR3 DNA reads TGTGCCAGCAGCCGTGGAGGAGGCCTCCACTTT.

J is TRBJ2-7 and V is TRBV7-9, with 9 nucleotides matching TRBD1. The V and J ends lost 5 bases and 3 bases, in that order; junction bases with no gene match: 5. From germline, CDR1 is SEHNR and CDR2 FQNEAQ (reference sequence). The CDR3 extends over 14 amino acids. The CDR3 is CASSIRDRVYEQYF. The DNA of the CDR3 is TGTGCCAGCAGCATCCGGGACAGGGTCTACGAGCAGTACTTC.